This T cell receptor (beta chain) comes out of a study of cytomegalovirus exposure and HLA in healthy donors. Use of 60 Vbeta and 13 Jbeta primers characterized the PCR. Libraries were prepared by immunoSEQ multiplex PCR; TCRdb keeps only in-frame clonotypes and omits some of them. The sample spans fewer than 85,000 clones; the ten largest clones claim approximately 5.3%. Study-level points and caveats: A prior analysis recorded that most TCR beta V segments were productive about 87% or about 30% of the time. Specific recognition of CMV antigens was confirmed in vitro for a few chains (all CMV-associated).

Germline V CDR1 and CDR2: SGHAT, FQNNGV. The CDR3 sequence is 13 residues long. The V end was cut by 4 bases, the J end by 8 bases, with 12 bases between. Healthy people donating bone marrow made up the donors. Note on this clone: As yet, its antigen is unknown.

The chain has TRBV11-2 and TRBJ1-3; a possible D gene is TRBD1 (5 bases). Material for sequencing was PBMCs. This sequence originates from a woman in her thirties or forties in good health and CMV-seropositive. Written as DNA, the CDR3 is TGTGCCAGCAGCTCTACAGGTCGTGACACCATATATTTT. As protein: CASSSTGRDTIYF.